This T cell receptor (beta chain) emerged from a study of cytomegalovirus exposure and HLA in healthy donors. Data came from immunoSEQ multiplex PCR; TCRdb stores just in-frame clones and leaves some out. The table lists some 64,000 clones, approximately 97% of them singletons. Trimming cost V 0 bases and J 6 bases, with 18 bases left between them. The length of the CDR3 is 16 residues. Germline V gene lookup returns CDR1 SGDLS and CDR2 YYNGEE. The gene calls are TRBV9 and TRBJ1-2; tentative D call: TRBD1 (5 bases). Sequencing was carried out using PBMCs. The TCR was taken from a woman aged 18-29 years in good health and CMV-seropositive. Here the CDR3 DNA reads TGTGCCAGCAGCGTAGAGTCGAACACCCTAGGGGATGGCTACACCTTC. Amino acid sequence: CASSVESNTLGDGYTF.